Presented here are 30 T cell receptor beta chains from one specimen sequenced in a study of T-cell memory formation after mild COVID-19. From the 5' RACE reads, TCRdb called clonotypes with MiXCR, one entry per CDR3 protein. The profile covers roughly 170,000 distinct CDR3 sequences, with around a sixth appearing a single time and roughly 3.9% taken by the ten largest. The specimen sequenced was PBMCs or a T cell subset sorted from them (not recorded which). These receptors were collected from a man between 18 and 29 years old who had mild COVID-19 (a few samples of this study predate the infection). Cell type and time point are not known.

The chain carries TRBV5-1 and TRBJ2-3, with D possibly TRBD1 on 6 matching bases. The CDR3 spans 14 residues. V was trimmed by 0 bases and J by 4 bases, leaving 9 bases between them. The germline gives CDR1 SGHRS, CDR2 YFSETQ. CDR3 nucleotides: TGCGCCAGCAGCTTGGAACAGGGATCAGATACGCAGTATTTT. Translated: CASSLEQGSDTQYF. Full variable domain (remainder filled in from reference TRBV5-1 and TRBJ2-3): KAGVTQTPRYLIKTRGQQVTLSCSPISGHRSVSWYQQTPGQGLQFLFEYFSETQRNKGNFPGRFSGRQFSNSRSEMNVSTLELGDSALYLCASSLEQGSDTQYFGPGTRLTVL.

CDR3 nucleotide sequence: TGTGCCAGCAGCGGACAAGTAGCGGGCCCGAACACCGGGGAGCTGTTTTTT. It codes for CASSGQVAGPNTGELFF. This rearrangement joins TRBV9 to TRBJ2-2; 7 nucleotides align to TRBD2. V lost 3 bases and J lost 0; bases outside the gene matches: 8. The CDR3 has 17 residues. Germline CDR1 SGDLS, CDR2 YYNGEE.

This clonotype was detected once. The rearrangement links TRBV4-3 to TRBJ1-4; TRBD1 matches 8 bases. CDR1 and CDR2 (germline): LGHNA, YSLEER. Trimming cost V 0 bases and J 2 bases; bases outside gene matches: 2. This CDR3 is 16 amino acids long. The DNA for the CDR3 is TGCGCCAGCAGCCAAGATAGACAGGGGACTAATGAAAAACTGTTTTTT. It specifies CASSQDRQGTNEKLFF.

J is TRBJ2-3 and V is TRBV7-2; a possible D gene is TRBD2 (6 bases). The V end was cut by 1 base, the J end by 5 bases, with 13 bases between. CDR1 is SGHTA and CDR2 is FQGNSA in the germline V gene. The CDR3 has 15 amino acids. CDR3 residues: CASSLVAGSGDTQYF. CDR3 coding DNA: TGTGCCAGCAGCTTAGTTGCGGGGTCCGGAGATACGCAGTATTTT.

The J gene is TRBJ2-2, the V gene TRBV6-1; D possibly corresponds to TRBD1 (6 bases). Trimming shortened V by 8 bases and J by 3 bases, and 7 bases separated the two germline ends. CDR3 size: 12 residues. Germline V gene lookup returns CDR1 MNHNS and CDR2 SASEGT. The CDR3 spells CASAGDTGELFF. CDR3 bases: TGTGCCAGCGCAGGGGACACCGGGGAGCTGTTTTTT.

This clonotype has ten or more counts. The rearrangement uses TRBV12-3 or TRBV12-4 and TRBJ2-5, with D unresolved. Trimming removed 6 bases from V and 5 bases from J, with 7 bases in between. The length of the CDR3 is 11 residues. The CDR3 nucleotides are TGTGCCAGCAGGGTCGGTGAGACCCAGTACTTC. This sequence encodes CASRVGETQYF.

This chain connects TRBV7-2 to TRBJ2-7, with D possibly matching TRBD2 (5 bases). The CDR3 is 12 residues long. Trimming left V 7 bases short and J 6 bases short, with 13 bases between. Germline V gives CDR1 SGHTA, CDR2 FQGNSA. The CDR3 DNA is TGTGCCAGCACTCGACGAGGAGGCGAGCAGTACTTC. Translating gives CASTRRGGEQYF.

This clonotype was seen a handful of times. The chain has TRBV2 and TRBJ2-6; D uncertain. Germline CDR1 is SNHLY and CDR2 is FYNNEI. The CDR3 spans 13 residues. Trimming stripped 8 bases from V and 0 bases from J, with 5 bases between. CDR3 residues: CASCSSGANVLTF. CDR3 nucleotide sequence: TGTGCCAGCTGCAGCTCTGGGGCCAACGTCCTGACTTTC.

This clonotype has ten or more counts. The chain joins TRBV5-6 to TRBJ2-3; D uncertain. The CDR3 runs 13 residues. V lost 4 bases and J 0 bases, leaving 6 bases between the germline ends. Germline CDR1 SGHDT, CDR2 YYEEEE. For the CDR3, the DNA is TGTGCCAGCAGCGCCCTGAGCACAGATACGCAGTATTTT. Protein sequence: CASSALSTDTQYF.

This clonotype came up a few times. The chain has TRBV6-2 or TRBV6-3 and TRBJ2-7; D is ambiguous. The CDR3 length is 13 residues. Trimming left V 2 bases short and J 2 bases short, with 7 bases between. Looked up from germline, CDR1 is MNHEY and CDR2 is SVGEGT. Here the CDR3 reads CASSYRWAYEQYF. The CDR3 coding sequence is TGTGCCAGCAGTTACAGGTGGGCCTACGAGCAGTACTTC.

This clonotype turned up a few times. The chain combines TRBV6-5 with TRBJ2-7, with D unresolved. V was trimmed by 6 bases and J by 6 bases, leaving 12 bases between them. This CDR3 has 12 residues. CDR1 and CDR2 (germline): MNHEY, SVGAGI. The CDR3 sequence is CASRDNSAEQYF. The CDR3 coding sequence is TGTGCCAGCAGAGATAACAGTGCCGAGCAGTACTTC.

The rearrangement uses TRBV12-3 or TRBV12-4 and TRBJ1-5, with no clear D. V shed 4 bases and J shed 0 bases, with 13 bases lying between them. The CDR3 contains 16 residues. The CDR3 sequence: CASSSSVAHSNQPQHF. In nucleotides, the CDR3 is TGTGCCAGCAGTTCGTCGGTGGCCCATAGCAATCAGCCCCAGCATTTT.

This clonotype was detected a few times. V and J are TRBV4-1 and TRBJ2-3; TRBD2 aligns across 16 bases. V shed 8 bases and J 3 bases; nucleotides not matched to a gene: 11. This CDR3 comprises 18 residues. CDR1 is MGHRA and CDR2 is YSYEKL in the germline V gene. CDR3 nucleotide sequence: TGCGCCAGCTCCCGGGGACTAGCGGGGGGGCCGAGGACAGATACGCAGTATTTT. Amino acid sequence: CASSRGLAGGPRTDTQYF.

This clonotype was observed a handful of times. DNA for the CDR3: TGTGCCAGCAGCTACCGGGACAGAAGTAATCAGCCCCAGCATTTT. This encodes CASSYRDRSNQPQHF. V usage is TRBV12-3 or TRBV12-4 and J usage is TRBJ1-5; 7 bases match TRBD1. The trim removed 6 bases at V and 4 bases at J, leaving 9 bases unmatched. The CDR3 consists of 15 residues.

This clonotype was counted only a few times. The chain employs TRBV25-1 and TRBJ1-1, with 7 bases matching TRBD1. Germline loops: CDR1 MGHDK, CDR2 SYGVNS. The CDR3 covers 17 residues. V gave up 5 bases and J gave up 4 bases; unmatched junction bases: 16. CDR3 in DNA: TGTGCCAGCAGTAAGCGGTTTGGTCTAGGGGGCATCACTGAAGCTTTCTTT. It is translated as CASSKRFGLGGITEAFF. Looking up the rest from reference TRBV25-1 and TRBJ1-1 gives the full variable domain: EADIYQTPRYLVIGTGKKITLECSQTMGHDKMYWYQQDPGMELHLIHYSYGVNSTEKGDLSSESTVSRIRTEHFPLTLESARPSHTSQYLCASSKRFGLGGITEAFFGQGTRLTVV.

The chain couples TRBV24-1 to TRBJ2-5; 11 nucleotides match TRBD1. V was pared by 4 bases and J by 5 bases, with 8 bases of the junction left unmatched. The CDR3 extends over 16 amino acids. Germline V lookup: CDR1 KGHDR, CDR2 SFDVKD. This chain's CDR3 is CATSDARTGGWETQYF. The DNA for the CDR3 is TGTGCCACCAGTGACGCCCGGACAGGGGGCTGGGAGACCCAGTACTTC.

The table lists this clonotype with many counts. V and J are TRBV6-6 and TRBJ1-1; TRBD1 is a possible D gene (6 bases). The germline V gene has CDR1 MNHNY and CDR2 SVGAGI (reference sequence). The CDR3 has 13 residues. Trimming left V 7 bases short and J 3 bases short, with 12 bases between. The CDR3 DNA sequence: TGTGCCAGCACAAGACAGGCCTACACTGAAGCTTTCTTT. This sequence encodes CASTRQAYTEAFF.

This clonotype was counted a few times. This chain uses TRBV7-2 with TRBJ2-5, with D possibly matching TRBD1 (6 bases). The CDR3 runs 15 residues. Germline V gene lookup returns CDR1 SGHTA and CDR2 FQGNSA. V dropped 6 bases and J dropped 1 base, with 15 bases sitting between them. The CDR3 DNA sequence: TGTGCCAGCAGGTCATTATCAGGGGTCCAAGAGACCCAGTACTTC. Protein product: CASRSLSGVQETQYF.

This clonotype was recorded at least ten times. The chain joins TRBV4-3 to TRBJ2-1; the match to TRBD1 covers 10 bases. Trimming at V came to 0 bases and at J to 8 bases, leaving 4 bases not matched to a gene. The length of the CDR3 is 15 residues. Germline V gene lookup returns CDR1 LGHNA and CDR2 YSLEER. This chain's CDR3 is CASSQEGQGWDEQFF. DNA of the CDR3: TGCGCCAGCAGCCAAGAGGGACAGGGGTGGGATGAGCAGTTCTTC.

This clonotype showed up many times. The V and J genes are TRBV5-1 and TRBJ1-6; D gene ambiguous. V was cut by 0 bases and J by 1 base, with 11 bases left in between. The CDR3 is made up of 17 amino acids. CDR1 is SGHRS and CDR2 is YFSETQ in the germline V gene. The CDR3 DNA follows: TGCGCCAGCAGCTTGGATGAGGGTGGGTCCTATAATTCACCCCTCCACTTT. Amino acids: CASSLDEGGSYNSPLHF.

The table lists this clonotype with a few counts. The genes are TRBV28 and TRBJ1-6; maybe TRBD1 (5 bases). Germline-derived CDR1 and CDR2 are MDHEN and SYDVKM. V was shortened by 7 bases and J by 13 bases, with 17 bases between the two germline ends. This CDR3 spans 13 amino acids. CDR3 in DNA: TGTGCCAGCACCCCGGGCCAGGGAATGCCCCTCCACTTT. It specifies CASTPGQGMPLHF.

DNA for the CDR3: TGTGCCAGCAGCCTCACAGGGGGCGAACGGGCCATATATTTT. It encodes CASSLTGGERAIYF. The chain has TRBV12-3 or TRBV12-4 and TRBJ1-3, with 9 positions matching TRBD1. The CDR3 extends over 14 amino acids. V trimming: 6 bases; J trimming: 11 bases; junction bases outside the gene matches: 11.

V usage is TRBV4-3 and J usage is TRBJ1-1; a possible D gene is TRBD1 (5 bases). Germline V lookup: CDR1 LGHNA, CDR2 YSLEER. CDR3 length equals 15 residues. Trimming removed 0 bases at V and 10 bases at J, with 18 bases between. The CDR3 nucleotides are TGCGCCAGCAGCCAAGATTTCGCCGCGGGGGTTCGAGCTTTCTTT. It encodes CASSQDFAAGVRAFF.

This rearrangement joins TRBV10-3 to TRBJ2-2; 7 bases fit TRBD2. The CDR3 totals 15 residues. Germline CDR1 is ENHRY and CDR2 is SYGVKD. J gave up 1 base and V 4 bases, and 3 bases lay outside the gene matches. The CDR3 loop is CAISGTSGNTGELFF. The CDR3 DNA reads as TGTGCCATCAGTGGGACTAGTGGGAACACCGGGGAGCTGTTTTTT.

V is TRBV10-3 and J is TRBJ2-5, with no clear D. The CDR3 sequence is 14 residues long. Germline CDR1 is ENHRY and CDR2 is SYGVKD. Trimming took 1 base from V and 1 from J, leaving 7 bases between them. The CDR3 nucleotides are TGTGCCATCAGTGAGTTTCAGATCCAAGAGACCCAGTACTTC. Translating it yields CAISEFQIQETQYF.

This clonotype was observed a handful of times. The J gene is TRBJ1-1, the V gene TRBV7-2; maybe TRBD1 (5 bases). Germline lookup yields CDR1 SGHTA and CDR2 FQGNSA. V shed 5 bases and J shed 1 base, with 23 bases lying between them. The length of the CDR3 is 18 residues. The CDR3 nucleotides are TGTGCCAGCAGCCCGATCTATGGTAGGGGCGCTGGGAACACTGAAGCTTTCTTT. It is translated as CASSPIYGRGAGNTEAFF.

The V call is TRBV12-3 or TRBV12-4, the J call TRBJ2-2, with D possibly matching TRBD2 (5 bases). Trimming cost V 6 bases and J 2 bases, with 16 bases left between them. The CDR3 has 16 residues. CDR3 loop: CASSRRTGFNTGELFF. DNA for the CDR3: TGTGCCAGCAGCAGGAGGACCGGGTTCAACACCGGGGAGCTGTTTTTT.

This clonotype was recorded a few times. The J gene is TRBJ1-5, the V gene TRBV24-1; 8 bases line up with TRBD1. Germline V gene data show CDR1 as KGHDR and CDR2 as SFDVKD. The CDR3 covers 14 residues. J was trimmed by 6 bases and V by 9 bases; bases with no gene match: 9. Written as DNA, the CDR3 is TGTGCCACCGGAGGGACAGGACCCTTTCAGCCCCAGCATTTT. Its protein is CATGGTGPFQPQHF.

The genes are TRBV5-4 and TRBJ2-5; 8 positions agree with TRBD1. The germline CDR1 and CDR2 sequences are SGHNT and YYREEE (reference sequence). V gave up 0 bases and J gave up 10 bases; unmatched junction bases: 5. The CDR3 sequence is 13 residues long. The CDR3 coding sequence is TGTGCCAGCAGCTTGGTCCAGGGGGCCGGCCAGTACTTC. Protein: CASSLVQGAGQYF.

This clonotype has only a few counts. This sequence joins TRBV7-6 and TRBJ2-7; D not certain. The CDR3 extends over 12 amino acids. Looked up from germline, CDR1 is SGHVS and CDR2 is FNYEAQ. V was shortened by 1 base and J by 4 bases, with 5 bases between the two germline ends. This CDR3 is CASSLDQYEQYF. CDR3 nucleotides: TGTGCCAGCAGCTTAGATCAGTACGAGCAGTACTTC.